This TCR beta chain appears in the sequencing data of a study of Ad26.COV2.S vaccination and SARS-CoV-2 variants. Data came from immunoSEQ multiplex PCR; TCRdb stores just in-frame clones and leaves some out. The sample includes about 390,000 clones, roughly nine tenths seen only once; the top ten take under 4%. Germline assignment: CDR1 SGHNT and CDR2 YENEEA. V was clipped by 1 base and J by 1 base; unmatched bases: 4. The CDR3 totals 16 residues. Described treatment: some 20 received Ad26.COV2.S at low or high dose, single or two shots; about five received placebo; per-sample allocation not given. Samples were taken on day 63 after the first vaccine or placebo injection.

Sequenced here: peripheral blood, sampled in a trial of Ad26.COV2.S vaccine versus placebo. The rearrangement links TRBV11-3 to TRBJ2-3; 8 bases align to TRBD2. The sequence was obtained from a person aged 18-60 years who received the Ad26.COV2.S COVID-19 vaccine or a placebo. CDR3 nucleotide sequence: TGTGCCAGCAGCTTAGGCGGGGGGCTTGGCACAGATACGCAGTATTTT. It is translated as CASSLGGGLGTDTQYF.